The 16 T cell receptor beta chains below were found in one sample sequenced in a study of blood T cell repertoires in COVID-19. TCRdb keeps only in-frame clones here, not all; method: immunoSEQ multiplex PCR. The table shows some 41,000 clones, with approximately 82% occurring only once. Sequences were obtained from peripheral blood. The receptor set was obtained from a woman aged 80 or over with active or convalescent COVID-19.

The chain couples TRBV3-1 (or the pseudogene TRBV3-2) to TRBJ1-2; 8 nucleotides agree with TRBD1. V dropped 3 bases and J dropped 4; count of bases not matched to a gene: 16. Germline loops: CDR1 LGHDT, CDR2 YNNKEL (reference sequence). The CDR3 loop spans 18 amino acids. DNA for the CDR3: TGTGCCAGCAGCCAGGGCCCCCCTGGACAGGGTATGATCTATGGCTACACCTTC. Residues: CASSQGPPGQGMIYGYTF.

V usage is TRBV28 and J usage is TRBJ2-3; the match to TRBD2 covers 10 bases. The length of the CDR3 is 17 residues. Germline V gene sequence: CDR1 MDHEN, CDR2 SYDVKM. Germline trimming cut 2 bases from V and 3 bases from J; bases unmatched to any gene: 8. CDR3 region: CASSLVGTSDYTDTQYF. The CDR3 DNA reads as TGTGCCAGCAGTTTAGTTGGGACTAGCGATTATACAGATACGCAGTATTTT.

Concerning this clone itself: This sample also contains other DNA sequences that code for the same CDR3. V usage is TRBV28 and J usage is TRBJ2-3; TRBD2 aligns across 9 bases. CDR3 length: 14 residues. Unmatched junction bases numbered 6, after V lost 5 bases and J lost 6 bases. Looked up from germline, CDR1 is MDHEN and CDR2 is SYDVKM. This CDR3 reads CASSPGLASDTQYF. The CDR3 DNA sequence: TGTGCCAGCAGTCCCGGACTAGCGTCGGATACGCAGTATTTT.

V usage is TRBV4-1 and J usage is TRBJ1-2, with D perhaps TRBD1 (6 bases). The CDR3 loop spans 16 amino acids. Trimming stripped 3 bases from V and 4 bases from J, with 18 bases between. Germline-derived CDR1 and CDR2 are MGHRA and YSYEKL. CDR3 region: CASSHAGTGWSYGYTF. CDR3 nucleotide sequence: TGCGCCAGCAGCCACGCGGGTACAGGGTGGTCCTATGGCTACACCTTC.

The chain employs TRBV2 and TRBJ2-1; TRBD1 agrees at 8 bases. Trimming removed 6 bases from V and 9 bases from J; junction bases left unmatched: 10. CDR1 and CDR2 (germline): SNHLY, FYNNEI. This CDR3 spans 14 amino acids. CDR3 in DNA: TGTGCCAGCAGCCAACAGGGGGTAGGTGGTGAGCAGTTCTTC. Translating gives CASSQQGVGGEQFF.

This chain connects TRBV6-5 to TRBJ1-1; perhaps TRBD1 as D (6 bases). Germline assignment: CDR1 MNHEY and CDR2 SVGAGI. Trimming removed 4 bases from V and 2 bases from J, with 14 bases in between. The CDR3 runs to 15 residues. The DNA for the CDR3 is TGTGCCAGCAGTTCGAGACAGGATTACAACACTGAAGCTTTCTTT. Translating gives CASSSRQDYNTEAFF.

This clone was counted a single time. V usage is TRBV3-1 (or the pseudogene TRBV3-2) and J usage is TRBJ2-5; 9 nucleotides line up with TRBD1. V shed 3 bases and J 5 bases; nucleotides not matched to a gene: 7. This CDR3 is 15 amino acids long. Germline CDR1 and CDR2: LGHDT and YNNKEL (reference sequence). The CDR3 here is CASSQDRGGEETQYF. Written as DNA, the CDR3 is TGTGCCAGCAGCCAGGACAGGGGAGGAGAGGAGACCCAGTACTTC.

The chain couples TRBV2 to TRBJ2-2; perhaps TRBD2 as D (6 bases). There are 15 residues in the CDR3. V was shortened by 3 bases and J by 4 bases, with 12 bases between the two germline ends. Germline loops: CDR1 SNHLY, CDR2 FYNNEI. CDR3 region: CASSDVVAVTGELFF. Here the CDR3 DNA reads TGTGCCAGCAGTGACGTGGTAGCGGTCACCGGGGAGCTGTTTTTT.

Only one count was recorded for this clone. The chain joins TRBV4-1 to TRBJ1-4; no definite D call. Germline V lookup: CDR1 MGHRA, CDR2 YSYEKL. Trimming removed 4 bases from V and 4 bases from J, with 10 bases in between. The CDR3 totals 14 residues. Here the CDR3 reads CASSRGYINEKLFF. As DNA, the CDR3 is TGCGCCAGCAGCCGCGGATACATTAATGAAAAACTGTTTTTT.

The chain carries TRBV10-2 and TRBJ1-5; D remains ambiguous. Germline V CDR1 and CDR2: WSHSY, SAAADI. Trimming shortened V by 0 bases and J by 7 bases, and 13 bases separated the two germline ends. This CDR3 contains 15 residues. CDR3 in amino acids: CASSESPLLQQPQHF. The CDR3 nucleotides are TGCGCCAGCAGTGAGTCTCCCCTGCTACAGCAGCCCCAGCATTTT.

V is TRBV6-5 and J is TRBJ1-2; 7 bases are shared with TRBD1. With V trimmed by 6 bases and J by 6 bases, 13 bases remained unmatched. This CDR3 is 15 amino acids long. CDR1 MNHEY and CDR2 SVGAGI come from the germline V gene. CDR3 residues: CASSLDRVRSNGYTF. The CDR3 DNA follows: TGTGCCAGCAGCCTTGACAGGGTAAGAAGTAATGGCTACACCTTC.

V gene TRBV20-1 combines with J gene TRBJ1-1, with D hard to call. Trimming cost V 7 bases and J 3 bases, with 9 bases left between them. The CDR3 has 11 amino acids. Germline V gene lookup returns CDR1 DFQATT and CDR2 SNEGSKA (reference sequence). CDR3 in amino acids: CSGQRDTEAFF. The CDR3 DNA follows: TGCAGTGGTCAAAGAGACACTGAAGCTTTCTTT.

This clone was picked up a small number of times. The chain has TRBV6-4 and TRBJ2-2; TRBD1 matches at 7 bases. Germline values: CDR1 MRHNA, CDR2 SNTAGT. This CDR3 comprises 18 residues. V trimming: 2 bases; J trimming: 0 bases; junction bases outside the gene matches: 9. This CDR3 reads CASSDLPQGLPNTGELFF. As DNA, the CDR3 is TGTGCCAGCAGTGACCTACCACAGGGGTTACCGAACACCGGGGAGCTGTTTTTT.

The chain links TRBV7-9 to TRBJ1-1, with TRBD1 matching over 9 bases. The CDR3 covers 16 residues. The germline V gene has CDR1 SEHNR and CDR2 FQNEAQ (reference sequence). Trimming at V came to 1 base and at J to 1 base, leaving 4 bases not matched to a gene. The CDR3 loop is CASSLVSGQGNTEAFF. DNA for the CDR3: TGTGCCAGCAGCTTAGTGTCGGGACAGGGGAACACTGAAGCTTTCTTT.

This clone occurred once. This chain uses TRBV24-1 with TRBJ2-1; 8 nucleotides agree with TRBD2. Germline V CDR1 and CDR2: KGHDR, SFDVKD. V shed 5 bases and J 6 bases; nucleotides not matched to a gene: 5. This CDR3 comprises 14 residues. For the CDR3, the DNA is TGTGCCACCAGTGGAACCGGGGGGGTCAATGAGCAGTTCTTC. Its protein is CATSGTGGVNEQFF.

The CDR3 here is CASSLPLGPQETQYF. In nucleotides, the CDR3 is TGTGCCAGCAGCTTACCCCTTGGCCCCCAAGAGACCCAGTACTTC. This rearrangement joins TRBV7-9 to TRBJ2-5; D is unresolved. This CDR3 spans 15 amino acids. From germline, CDR1 is SEHNR and CDR2 FQNEAQ (reference sequence). Trimming cost V 2 bases and J 1 base, with 11 bases left between them.